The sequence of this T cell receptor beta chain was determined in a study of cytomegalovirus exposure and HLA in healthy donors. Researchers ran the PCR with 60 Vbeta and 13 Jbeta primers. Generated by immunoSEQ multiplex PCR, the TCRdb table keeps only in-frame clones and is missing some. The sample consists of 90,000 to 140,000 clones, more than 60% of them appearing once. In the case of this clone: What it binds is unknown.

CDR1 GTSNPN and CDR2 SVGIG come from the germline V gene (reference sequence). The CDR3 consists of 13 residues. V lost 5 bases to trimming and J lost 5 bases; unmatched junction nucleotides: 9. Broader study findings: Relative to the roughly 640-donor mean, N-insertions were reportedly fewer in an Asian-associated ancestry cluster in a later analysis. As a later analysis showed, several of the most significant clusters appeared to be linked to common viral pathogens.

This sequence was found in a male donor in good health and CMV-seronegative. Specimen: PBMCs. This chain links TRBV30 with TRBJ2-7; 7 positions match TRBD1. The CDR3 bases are TGTGCCTGGGGTACAGGGGTAAGAAACGAGCAGTACTTC. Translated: CAWGTGVRNEQYF.